The clone carrying this T cell receptor beta chain has more than one count but fewer than ten. Antigen: not known. CDR1 and CDR2 from the germline V gene are SGDLS and YYNGEE. V shed 0 bases and J shed 4 bases, with 12 bases lying between them. CDR3 length equals 15 residues. The PCR used 60 Vbeta and 13 Jbeta primers. Profiling relied on immunoSEQ multiplex PCR, and the TCRdb table lists in-frame clones only, not all of them. The sample shows 100,000 to 150,000 clones, roughly 86% of them seen only once. The sample belongs to a study of cytomegalovirus exposure and HLA in healthy donors. The study's findings and limits: A later analysis found TCR association rates differed by HLA locus, highest for DRB1 and lowest for HLA-C. As a later analysis showed, several of the most significant clusters appeared to be linked to common viral pathogens. Reports indicated that the classifier achieved high specificity and sensitivity in diagnosing cytomegalovirus status. Analysis performed later found over 15,000 TCR beta sequences associated with HLA alleles at 0.05 false discovery rate.

Material for sequencing was PBMCs. The TCR originated in a man between 18 and 35 years old in good health and CMV-seronegative. The chain links TRBV9 to TRBJ2-3; possible D gene TRBD2, 5 bases. Written as DNA, the CDR3 is TGTGCCAGCAGCGTAGCGGCTAGCTTCCCAGATACGCAGTATTTT. It is translated as CASSVAASFPDTQYF.